Only one count was recorded for the clone carrying this T cell receptor (beta chain). Its matching antigen is unknown. These data belong to a study of T cell responses to AZD1222 COVID-19 vaccine. TCRdb's copy holds only in-frame clones and misses some; the assay was immunoSEQ multiplex PCR. Of more than 85,000 clones detected, roughly 88% appear once; the ten largest clones hold under 20%. Broader study findings: Repertoire sampling was restricted to post-peak T cell response timepoints.

Sequenced here: peripheral blood, sampled on day 0 of AZD1222 vaccination. The receptor's source is an adult in good health.

CDR3 residues: CASKRGARGNTIYF. CDR3 bases: TGTGCCAGCAAGCGGGGGGCGCGCGGAAACACCATATATTTT. V gene TRBV9 combines with J gene TRBJ1-3; possible D gene TRBD1, 6 bases. CDR1 SGDLS and CDR2 YYNGEE come from the germline V gene. Between the trimmed V and J ends, which lost 6 bases and 4 bases, there was a span of 14 bases. The CDR3 consists of 14 residues. The entire variable domain, with the rest obtained from reference TRBV9 and TRBJ1-3, is as follows: DSGVTQTPKHLITATGQRVTLRCSPRSGDLSVYWYQQSLDQGLQFLIQYYNGEERAKGNILERFSAQQFPDLHSELNLSSLELGDSALYFCASKRGARGNTIYFGEGSWLTVV.